Here is one T cell receptor (beta chain) with its context. These data originate in a study of tissue T cells after allogeneic stem cell transplantation. Whole-study context: Where cell numbers permitted, CD3+ T cells were sorted from preserved blood and marrow.

Germline V gives CDR1 MNHNS, CDR2 SASEGT. The CDR3 loop spans 15 amino acids. Trimming removed 2 bases at V and 4 bases at J, with 12 bases between. This table comes from immunoSEQ multiplex PCR, and its TCRdb copy is limited to in-frame clones, with some not included. The table records around 24,000 clones, less than 95% of them present only once. The J gene is TRBJ2-4, the V gene TRBV6-1; the D gene is possibly TRBD2 (6 bases). The sequence came from a male donor at least 60 years old who later had graft-versus-host disease after an allogeneic stem cell transplant. This specimen was blood, taken before transplantation. The CDR3 region has the DNA TGTGCCAGCAGTGAATCAGGGAGGAGGAAAAACATTCAGTACTTC. This gives the protein CASSESGRRKNIQYF.